The 18 T cell receptor beta chains given below trace back to one sample, sequenced in a study of OX40 agonist ivuxolimab in advanced cancers. Using immunoSEQ multiplex PCR, the repertoire was profiled, and TCRdb retains in-frame clones only, with some absent. This sample carries 70,000 to 95,000 clones, roughly 91% of them seen once, and the ten largest clones take 0.33%. The sequencing used CD4+ or CD8+ T cells sorted from blood, collected in a trial of the OX40 agonist ivuxolimab. Receptors were obtained from an adult with an advanced solid tumor such as melanoma, head and neck, liver or kidney cancer.

This clone occurred once. The junction departs from the called germline gene at one end, perhaps through a read error. The V gene is TRBV6-5, the J gene TRBJ1-2; TRBD1 matches 9 bases. CDR1 is MNHEY, CDR2 SVGAGI, per germline. This CDR3 spans 13 amino acids. CDR3 loop: CASRKGTGQVLAF. The CDR3 DNA sequence: TGTGCCAGCAGAAAGGGGACAGGGCAGGTTTTAGCCTTC.

The chain carries TRBV7-9 and TRBJ2-4; TRBD2 might be the D (5 bases). CDR1 SEHNR and CDR2 FQNEAQ come from the germline V gene (reference sequence). The CDR3 is 17 amino acids. Trimming pared 5 bases from V and 0 bases from J, leaving 17 bases between. This CDR3 reads CASSTITRGSAKNIQYF. The CDR3, as DNA: TGTGCCAGCAGCACAATAACTCGGGGATCAGCCAAAAACATTCAGTACTTC.

This rearrangement joins TRBV2 to TRBJ1-6, with 9 bases lining up with TRBD1. Germline V gene lookup returns CDR1 SNHLY and CDR2 FYNNEI. This CDR3 spans 14 amino acids. The V and J ends lost 10 bases and 7 bases, in that order; junction bases with no gene match: 8. CDR3: CATSPQGANSPLHF. The CDR3 nucleotides read TGTGCCACTTCACCACAGGGGGCCAATTCACCCCTCCACTTT.

The rearrangement uses TRBV4-1 and TRBJ1-4, with TRBD1 matching 9 bases. This CDR3 is built from 15 residues. Unmatched junction bases numbered 6, after V lost 4 bases and J lost 6 bases. Germline CDR1 is MGHRA and CDR2 is YSYEKL. The CDR3 region is CASSPRGTGYEKLFF. The CDR3 DNA reads TGCGCCAGCAGCCCGAGAGGGACAGGGTATGAAAAACTGTTTTTT.

The chain is built from TRBV11-2 and TRBJ2-4; D uncertain. Trimming removed 0 bases from V and 9 bases from J, with 6 bases in between. Germline assignment: CDR1 SGHAT and CDR2 FQNNGV. This CDR3 has 12 amino acids. CDR3 sequence (DNA): TGTGCCAGCAGCTTAGAATTCGTCATTCAGTACTTC. Translation gives CASSLEFVIQYF.

The chain combines TRBV28 with TRBJ2-7, with D possibly TRBD2 on 7 matching bases. Trimming left V 5 bases short and J 4 bases short, with 18 bases between. The CDR3 has 15 amino acids. The germline V gene encodes CDR1 MDHEN and CDR2 SYDVKM. The CDR3 loop is CASSPPAGAIYEQYV. The CDR3 DNA follows: TGTGCCAGCAGTCCCCCGGCGGGGGCGATATACGAGCAGTACGTC.

CDR3 region: CASRTGTDYGYTF. For the CDR3, the DNA is TGTGCCAGCAGAACCGGGACGGACTATGGCTACACCTTC. This chain links TRBV6-5 with TRBJ1-2, with D perhaps matching TRBD1 (5 bases). The germline V gene has CDR1 MNHEY and CDR2 SVGAGI. The CDR3 has 13 residues. V was trimmed by 6 bases and J by 3 bases, leaving 11 bases between them.

This chain uses TRBV5-1 with TRBJ2-1; D might be TRBD1 or TRBD2, each matching 5 bases. This CDR3 spans 15 amino acids. Trimming removed 0 bases from V and 7 bases from J, with 14 bases in between. The germline V gene encodes CDR1 SGHRS and CDR2 YFSETQ. CDR3 sequence: CASSLAVGGVNEQFF. For the CDR3, the DNA is TGCGCCAGCAGCTTGGCCGTTGGGGGAGTGAATGAGCAGTTCTTC. Drawing the rest from reference TRBV5-1 and TRBJ2-1, the complete variable domain is KAGVTQTPRYLIKTRGQQVTLSCSPISGHRSVSWYQQTPGQGLQFLFEYFSETQRNKGNFPGRFSGRQFSNSRSEMNVSTLELGDSALYLCASSLAVGGVNEQFFGPGTRLTVL.

V is TRBV2 and J is TRBJ1-1; D not certain. The CDR3 totals 13 residues. V was cut by 2 bases and J by 2 bases, with 6 bases left in between. Per germline, CDR1 SNHLY and CDR2 FYNNEI. The CDR3 here is CASSELENTEAFF. The CDR3 coding sequence is TGTGCCAGCAGTGAATTAGAAAACACTGAAGCTTTCTTT.

This clone was observed a few times. The genes are TRBV7-9 and TRBJ1-2; 9 nucleotides match TRBD1. V lost 1 base, J lost 5 bases, and 2 bases stayed unmatched. This CDR3 contains 14 residues. Per the germline V gene, CDR1 is SEHNR and CDR2 is FQNEAQ (reference sequence). The CDR3 sequence: CASSLVTGGYGYTF. Here the CDR3 DNA reads TGTGCCAGCAGCTTAGTGACAGGGGGTTATGGCTACACCTTC. Complete variable domain (other parts from reference TRBV7-9 and TRBJ1-2): DTGVSQNPRHKITKRGQNVTFRCDPISEHNRLYWYRQTLGQGPEFLTYFQNEAQLEKSRLLSDRFSAERPKGSFSTLEIQRTEQGDSAMYLCASSLVTGGYGYTFGSGTRLTVV.

This sequence joins TRBV28 and TRBJ2-5, with 8 positions matching TRBD2. V shed 6 bases, J shed 2 bases, and the junction held 11 bases outside the gene matches. The V gene's germline CDR1 is MDHEN and CDR2 SYDVKM. There are 16 residues in the CDR3. The CDR3 DNA is TGTGCCAGCAGCATTGGGCGGGGGGTACAACAAGAGACCCAGTACTTC. Its protein product is CASSIGRGVQQETQYF.

This clone showed up just once. CDR3 sequence reads: CSARSGTSFQETQYF. The DNA of the CDR3 is TGCAGCGCTCGCTCGGGGACTAGTTTTCAAGAGACCCAGTACTTC. The V call is TRBV29-1, the J call TRBJ2-5; 8 nucleotides line up with TRBD2. Trimming cost V 7 bases and J 2 bases; bases outside gene matches: 12. The CDR3 sequence is 15 residues long. The germline CDR1 and CDR2 sequences are SQVTM and ANQGSEA.

V usage is TRBV4-1 and J usage is TRBJ2-3, with 15 bases that match TRBD2. V gave up 0 bases and J gave up 4 bases; unmatched junction bases: 8. Germline V gene data show CDR1 as MGHRA and CDR2 as YSYEKL. This CDR3 has 19 amino acids. This CDR3 is CASSQERGTSGGLSDTQYF. As DNA, the CDR3 is TGCGCCAGCAGCCAAGAACGAGGGACTAGCGGGGGGTTGTCAGATACGCAGTATTTT.

The rearrangement uses TRBV2 and TRBJ2-4; the match to TRBD1 covers 8 bases. V lost 3 bases to trimming and J lost 1 base; unmatched junction nucleotides: 2. CDR1 is SNHLY and CDR2 is FYNNEI in the germline V gene. This CDR3 region has 15 residues. In DNA form, the CDR3 reads TGTGCCAGCAGTGAGGACAGGGTCGCCAAAAACATTCAGTACTTC. It codes for CASSEDRVAKNIQYF.

The chain uses TRBV6-6 and TRBJ2-3, with 8 bases lining up with TRBD2. With V trimmed by 0 bases and J by 4 bases, 6 bases remained unmatched. Per the germline V gene, CDR1 is MNHNY and CDR2 is SVGAGI (reference sequence). CDR3 length equals 16 residues. The CDR3 DNA follows: TGTGCCAGCAGTTACTCGAAAGCGGGGGTCCCAGATACGCAGTATTTT. Translated: CASSYSKAGVPDTQYF.

The gene calls are TRBV6-6 and TRBJ2-3; 7 positions agree with TRBD2. The V segment lost 6 bases and the J segment 1 base; nucleotides outside the gene matches: 10. Germline CDR1 and CDR2: MNHNY and SVGAGI (reference sequence). The CDR3 consists of 16 residues. CDR3 residues: CASRESGEGGTDTQYF. The DNA of the CDR3 is TGTGCCAGCAGAGAGTCCGGGGAGGGTGGCACAGATACGCAGTATTTT.

This clone has only a few counts. V gene TRBV19 combines with J gene TRBJ1-4; D is uncertain. V lost 4 bases and J 7 bases, leaving 16 bases between the germline ends. The CDR3 is made up of 15 amino acids. In germline, CDR1 is LNHDA, CDR2 SQIVND (reference sequence). Here the CDR3 reads CASSKRPGSGEKLFF. The CDR3 DNA follows: TGTGCCAGTAGTAAACGACCCGGGAGCGGTGAAAAACTGTTTTTT.

The genes are TRBV7-8 and TRBJ2-5; TRBD2 agrees at 7 bases. The junction had 11 bases not matched to a gene; V was cut back by 5 bases and J by 2 bases. The V gene's germline CDR1 is SGHVS and CDR2 FQNEAQ. The CDR3 length is 16 residues. CDR3 protein: CASSPRVGGTQETQYF. The DNA of the CDR3 is TGTGCCAGCAGCCCTCGTGTCGGGGGGACGCAAGAGACCCAGTACTTC.